Listed here are 7 T cell receptor beta chains from one sample, sequenced in a study of CD4 T cells in relation to SARS-CoV-2 and coronaviruses. CD4+ T cells from unexposed donors were obtained before the COVID-19 pandemic (2011-2018). After ten to eleven days of culture, CD4+ T cells were isolated. These receptors have no known antigen. Repertoires were generated with immunoSEQ multiplex PCR, while TCRdb's copy carries only in-frame clones and drops some. The table records 25,000 or so clones, more than 65% of them present only once. Sequenced material: CD4+ T cells from PBMCs, cultured in vitro. These receptors were obtained from a human donor in good health.

The chain is built from TRBV7-6 and TRBJ2-1; D is unresolved. The CDR3 runs to 18 residues. Germline CDR1 reads SGHVS; CDR2 reads FNYEAQ. Trimming cost V 3 bases and J 0 bases, with 18 bases left between them. CDR3 sequence reads: CASSLSWRIKSSYNEQFF. In nucleotides, the CDR3 is TGTGCCAGCAGCTTGTCGTGGCGCATAAAAAGCTCCTACAATGAGCAGTTCTTC. Variable domain in full (rest from reference TRBV7-6 and TRBJ2-1): GAGVSQSPRYKVTKRGQDVALRCDPISGHVSLYWYRQALGQGPEFLTYFNYEAQQDKSGLPNDRFSAERPEGSISTLTIQRTEQRDSAMYRCASSLSWRIKSSYNEQFFGPGTRLTVL.

This chain connects TRBV6-2 or TRBV6-3 to TRBJ1-1; D gene uncertain. CDR3 length equals 16 residues. Per the germline V gene, CDR1 is MNHEY and CDR2 is SVGEGT. Trimming removed 5 bases from V and 2 bases from J, with 18 bases in between. CDR3 residues: CASSRTVIGANTEAFF. CDR3 nucleotides: TGTGCCAGCAGTCGAACCGTGATTGGAGCTAACACTGAAGCTTTCTTT.

This clone occurred once. The genes are TRBV5-6 and TRBJ1-1; tentative D call: TRBD1 (5 bases). Trimming removed 4 bases at V and 1 base at J, with 17 bases between. This CDR3 comprises 16 residues. Germline V CDR1 and CDR2: SGHDT, YYEEEE. The CDR3 sequence: CASSRVDIRKNTEAFF. The CDR3 coding sequence is TGTGCCAGCAGCAGGGTGGACATTCGAAAGAACACTGAAGCTTTCTTT.

The J gene is TRBJ2-1, the V gene TRBV2, with D tentatively TRBD1 or TRBD2 (6 bases each). This CDR3 comprises 17 residues. V shed 3 bases and J shed 4 bases, with 19 bases lying between them. Germline V gene sequence: CDR1 SNHLY, CDR2 FYNNEI. CDR3 loop: CASSDGVNREVYNEQFF. The CDR3 DNA is TGTGCCAGCAGTGATGGAGTGAACAGGGAGGTGTACAATGAGCAGTTCTTC.

This chain connects TRBV7-9 to TRBJ2-5; 10 nucleotides match TRBD2. The V and J ends lost 5 bases and 5 bases, in that order; junction bases with no gene match: 5. This CDR3 is built from 14 residues. Germline CDR1 SEHNR, CDR2 FQNEAQ (reference sequence). CDR3 sequence: CASSPLTSGETQYF. DNA of the CDR3: TGTGCCAGCAGCCCCTTGACTAGCGGGGAGACCCAGTACTTC.

V is TRBV3-1 (or the pseudogene TRBV3-2) and J is TRBJ1-1; a possible D gene is TRBD1 (5 bases). The CDR3 sequence is 16 residues long. The V and J ends lost 1 base and 0 bases respectively, with 12 bases between them. Germline values: CDR1 LGHDT, CDR2 YNNKEL (reference sequence). The CDR3 reads CASSQAGHTMNTEAFF. The CDR3 DNA is TGTGCCAGCAGCCAAGCAGGGCATACGATGAACACTGAAGCTTTCTTT.

V and J are TRBV14 and TRBJ1-2; D gene unclear. In germline, CDR1 is SGHDN, CDR2 FVKESK. V lost 1 base, J lost 3 bases, and 12 bases lay in between. The CDR3 totals 15 residues. The CDR3 bases are TGTGCCAGCAGCCAAGGGGAGATTCGGCACTATGGCTACACCTTC. Translation: CASSQGEIRHYGYTF.